The 4 T cell receptor beta chains below come from one sample, sequenced in a study of T cell responses to AZD1222 COVID-19 vaccine. Clones were sequenced by immunoSEQ multiplex PCR, and TCRdb holds only the in-frame ones, with some missing. Of 100,000 to 150,000 clones listed, around 87% are singletons. The sequenced sample was peripheral blood, obtained on day 0 of AZD1222 vaccination. The source is an adult in good health.

V gene TRBV19 combines with J gene TRBJ2-2; D ambiguous. Germline CDR1 LNHDA, CDR2 SQIVND (reference sequence). Trimming removed 10 bases at V and 6 bases at J, with 12 bases between. The CDR3 sequence is 12 residues long. The CDR3 DNA reads as TGTGCCACCAGAATGGTAGCCGGGGAGCTGTTTTTT. It encodes CATRMVAGELFF. Combining the CDR3 with reference TRBV19 and TRBJ2-2 gives the whole variable domain DGGITQSPKYLFRKEGQNVTLSCEQNLNHDAMYWYRQDPGQGLRLIYYSQIVNDFQKGDIAEGYSVSREKKESFPLTVTSAQKNPTAFYLCATRMVAGELFFGEGSRLTVL.

The count of this clone is one. The J gene is TRBJ1-4, the V gene TRBV2, with a weak D call TRBD1 (6 bases). V lost 6 bases and J lost 2, with 10 bases in between. This CDR3 spans 14 amino acids. The V gene's germline CDR1 is SNHLY and CDR2 FYNNEI. DNA for the CDR3: TGTGCCAGCAGGTTCCAGGGGACTAATGAAAAACTGTTTTTT. Its translation is CASRFQGTNEKLFF.

The chain combines TRBV3-1 (or the pseudogene TRBV3-2) with TRBJ1-2, with D hard to call. Germline V lookup: CDR1 LGHDT, CDR2 YNNKEL (reference sequence). V lost 4 bases, J lost 8 bases, and 23 bases lay in between. This CDR3 is built from 16 residues. The CDR3 DNA follows: TGTGCCAGCAGCCCGCTGGGCCCCAGACACGGTAAAGGCTACACCTTC. Its protein is CASSPLGPRHGKGYTF.

This rearrangement joins TRBV5-4 to TRBJ2-7, with D possibly being TRBD1 or TRBD2 (5 bases each). The CDR3 totals 14 residues. CDR1 and CDR2 from the germline V gene are SGHNT and YYREEE (reference sequence). The V end was cut by 5 bases, the J end by 1 base, with 13 bases between. CDR3 protein: CASRIRDGSYEQYF. The CDR3 nucleotides are TGTGCCAGCAGAATCCGGGACGGATCCTACGAGCAGTACTTC.